This T cell receptor (beta chain) appears in the sequencing data of a study of T-cell memory formation after mild COVID-19. Study information: TCR clusters showed largely donor specificity. Notes on the study in general: Balance between CD4 and CD8 was seen in clones contracting day 15 to 85, and a CD4+ lean was seen in later expanders. Still unconfirmed is whether the second-wave clones peaking on day 37 recognized SARS-CoV-2.

This CDR3 contains 18 residues. Points on this clonotype: Its antigen remains unidentified.

TCR alpha and TCR beta cDNA libraries with sample barcodes and UMIs came from 5'RACE using constant-segment primers. Via MiXCR, TCRdb re-called the 5' RACE reads, giving one row per CDR3 protein. The sample holds about 260,000 distinct CDR3 sequences; 8% to 10% are singletons and the top ten take around a fifth. V is TRBV21-1 and J is TRBJ2-6; the listed D gene, TRBD2, was not tested against the DNA. TRBV21-1 corresponds to a pseudogene. This receptor was identified in a man between 18 and 29 years old who had mild COVID-19 (a few samples of this study predate the infection). Cell type and time point are not known. Sequenced material: PBMCs or a T cell subset sorted from them (not recorded which). The CDR3 region has the DNA TGTGCCAGCAGCAAATCCCCTACTCCGGACCCTGGGGCCAACGTCCTGACTTTC. The encoded protein is CASSKSPTPDPGANVLTF.